The 9 T cell receptor beta chains in this list originate from one sample, sequenced in a study of cytomegalovirus exposure and HLA in healthy donors. Use of 60 Vbeta and 13 Jbeta primers characterized the PCR. This table comes from immunoSEQ multiplex PCR, and its TCRdb copy is limited to in-frame clones, with some not included. Of roughly 71,000 clones in the sample, over 50% were seen once. Sequencing used PBMCs. The receptor set was obtained from a man aged 25-45 years in good health and CMV-seronegative.

This chain links TRBV4-1 with TRBJ2-7; perhaps TRBD1 as D (6 bases). Germline values: CDR1 MGHRA, CDR2 YSYEKL. With 2 bases removed from V and 0 bases from J, the gap between germline ends came to 20 bases. The CDR3 loop spans 18 amino acids. The CDR3 DNA sequence: TGCGCCAGCAGCCAACAACGCGCCACAGGGCATCGCTCCTACGAGCAGTACTTC. This codes for CASSQQRATGHRSYEQYF.

This clone was counted a few times. The CDR3 region is CASSDDTGGSTEAFF. CDR3 bases: TGTGCCAGCAGTGACGATACAGGGGGGAGTACTGAAGCTTTCTTT. The chain carries TRBV25-1 and TRBJ1-1; TRBD1 aligns across 8 bases. This CDR3 comprises 15 residues. With 3 bases clipped from V and 5 bases from J, the junction kept 8 bases outside the gene matches. CDR1 is MGHDK, CDR2 SYGVNS, per germline.

The chain combines TRBV6-6 with TRBJ1-1; TRBD1 aligns across 8 bases. CDR3 size: 14 residues. Trimming at V came to 5 bases and at J to 6 bases, leaving 8 bases not matched to a gene. From germline, CDR1 is MNHNY and CDR2 SVGAGI (reference sequence). CDR3 nucleotide sequence: TGTGCCAGCAGTATCGGACAGGGCGCCTCTGAAGCTTTCTTT. Translation: CASSIGQGASEAFF.

V is TRBV5-1 and J is TRBJ2-7; 7 bases are shared with TRBD1. Germline lookup yields CDR1 SGHRS and CDR2 YFSETQ. J gave up 5 bases and V 5 bases, and 13 bases lay outside the gene matches. This CDR3 has 15 residues. CDR3 nucleotide sequence: TGCGCCAGCAGTACCCAGACAGGGCTATTCGACGAGCAGTACTTC. This sequence encodes CASSTQTGLFDEQYF.

This clone has just a few counts. The rearrangement links TRBV9 to TRBJ1-1; D not resolved. V lost 2 bases to trimming and J lost 3 bases, with 5 bases between them. The germline CDR1 and CDR2 sequences are SGDLS and YYNGEE. CDR3 length equals 12 residues. In nucleotides, the CDR3 is TGTGCCAGCAGCGTGGCGGACACTGAAGCTTTCTTT. Protein: CASSVADTEAFF.

The chain joins TRBV5-1 to TRBJ1-5, with 9 bases identical to TRBD1. Losses at the gene ends were 4 bases for V and 3 bases for J; bases not matched to a gene: 5. The CDR3 has 15 residues. Per the germline V gene, CDR1 is SGHRS and CDR2 is YFSETQ. The CDR3 bases are TGCGCCAGCAGCCGATGGACAGGGGACAATCAGCCCCAGCATTTT. Its protein product is CASSRWTGDNQPQHF.

The sample holds a few counts of this clone. The chain carries TRBV4-1 and TRBJ2-1, with 15 bases identical to TRBD2. The germline V gene encodes CDR1 MGHRA and CDR2 YSYEKL. J was trimmed by 8 bases and V by 3 bases; bases with no gene match: 8. CDR3 length: 17 amino acids. DNA of the CDR3: TGCGCCAGCAGCCACGGGACTAGCGGGGGGATACAGGATGAGCAGTTCTTC. Encoded protein: CASSHGTSGGIQDEQFF.

The chain recombines TRBV10-3 with TRBJ2-6; D is unclear. This CDR3 has 14 amino acids. Trimming pared 6 bases from V and 1 base from J, leaving 7 bases between. Per germline, CDR1 ENHRY and CDR2 SYGVKD. The chain's CDR3 is CAIRFESGANVLTF. CDR3 sequence (DNA): TGTGCCATCAGGTTCGAGTCTGGGGCCAACGTCCTGACTTTC.

V gene TRBV5-6 combines with J gene TRBJ2-7; D might be TRBD2 (5 bases). CDR1 SGHDT and CDR2 YYEEEE come from the germline V gene. V lost 4 bases and J 3 bases, leaving 14 bases between the germline ends. CDR3 length: 14 amino acids. The CDR3 nucleotides read TGTGCCAGCAGCATTACCGGGGTAAACTACGAGCAGTACTTC. It codes for CASSITGVNYEQYF.